These 20 T cell receptor beta chains share one sample of origin, sequenced in a study of T-cell memory formation after mild COVID-19. One entry per CDR3 protein, called by TCRdb with MiXCR from the 5' RACE reads. The table records 150,000 to 200,000 distinct CDR3 sequences, approximately 10% of them present only once. Material for sequencing was PBMCs or a T cell subset sorted from them (not recorded which). These receptor sequences come from a man aged 18-30 years who had mild COVID-19 (a few samples of this study predate the infection). Cell type and time point are not known.

A note on this clonotype: Relative to the germline gene, one junction end is altered; a read error may explain this. This chain joins TRBV6-5 and TRBJ1-2; TRBD1 matches 8 bases. Germline V gene data show CDR1 as MNHEY and CDR2 as SVGAGI. CDR3 length: 14 amino acids. CDR3 region: CASSSDAGGGQIDF. The CDR3 coding sequence is TGTGCCAGCAGCTCTGACGCAGGGGGCGGCCAGATAGACTTC.

This clonotype was seen only once. This sequence joins TRBV7-9 and TRBJ1-3, with a weak D call TRBD1 (6 bases). The V gene's germline CDR1 is SEHNR and CDR2 FQNEAQ (reference sequence). The V and J ends lost 5 bases and 2 bases respectively, with 13 bases between them. There are 15 residues in the CDR3. CDR3 sequence reads: CASSELGAAGNTIYF. The CDR3, as DNA: TGTGCCAGCAGCGAGCTGGGGGCGGCTGGAAACACCATATATTTT.

This clonotype was counted many times. Here the CDR3 reads CASSSGTGQPYGYTF. CDR3 nucleotide sequence: TGCGCCAGCAGCTCGGGAACGGGACAGCCCTATGGCTACACCTTC. The rearrangement uses TRBV5-1 and TRBJ1-2; 7 nucleotides match TRBD1. V was pared by 3 bases and J by 4 bases, with 9 bases of the junction left unmatched. Germline loops: CDR1 SGHRS, CDR2 YFSETQ. The CDR3 has 15 amino acids.

The table lists this clonotype with a count of one. CDR3 sequence: CASSPKGVGNTEAFF. In DNA form, the CDR3 reads TGTGCCAGCAGCCCAAAGGGAGTGGGGAACACTGAAGCTTTCTTT. The chain has TRBV7-9 and TRBJ1-1; no firm D call. CDR1 is SEHNR, CDR2 FQNEAQ, per germline (reference sequence). This CDR3 region has 15 residues. The V and J ends lost 5 bases and 1 base respectively, with 14 bases between them.

The V gene is TRBV6-5, the J gene TRBJ2-7; D might be TRBD2 (6 bases). This CDR3 has 16 amino acids. Germline assignment: CDR1 MNHEY and CDR2 SVGAGI. V dropped 1 base and J dropped 1 base, with 14 bases sitting between them. The CDR3 protein is CASSYWGVDGSYEQYF. The CDR3 region has the DNA TGTGCCAGCAGTTACTGGGGGGTGGACGGTTCCTACGAGCAGTACTTC.

This chain connects TRBV20-1 to TRBJ2-1; 11 nucleotides agree with TRBD2. Germline V gene sequence: CDR1 DFQATT, CDR2 SNEGSKA (reference sequence). The CDR3 has 12 amino acids. The CDR3 DNA reads as TGCGCTGCTAGCGGGGGGAGAGTAAATCCGTTCTTC. It encodes CAASGGRVNPFF.

This clonotype came up a few times. The V gene is TRBV7-3, the J gene TRBJ1-2; D unclear. The germline V gene has CDR1 SGHTA and CDR2 FQGTGA. This CDR3 spans 13 amino acids. Trimming stripped 5 bases from V and 8 bases from J, with 15 bases between. CDR3 loop: CASSPIRGLGYTF. The CDR3 DNA reads as TGTGCCAGCAGCCCCATCCGCGGGTTGGGCTACACCTTC.

This chain uses TRBV7-9 with TRBJ2-3; 7 bases are shared with TRBD2. CDR3 size: 17 residues. Germline V CDR1 and CDR2: SEHNR, FQNEAQ (reference sequence). Trimming removed 5 bases from V and 2 bases from J; junction bases left unmatched: 13. The CDR3 sequence: CASSRAAGLPFTDTQYF. CDR3 DNA sequence: TGTGCCAGCAGCCGTGCGGCGGGACTACCCTTCACAGATACGCAGTATTTT.

The V call is TRBV4-1, the J call TRBJ1-6; TRBD1 is a possible D gene (5 bases). The germline V and J ends were trimmed by 1 base and 5 bases, with 15 bases remaining between them. CDR3 length: 17 amino acids. Germline CDR1 MGHRA, CDR2 YSYEKL. The CDR3: CASSQAGSGTNNSPLHF. CDR3 bases: TGCGCCAGCAGCCAAGCTGGATCGGGGACCAATAATTCACCCCTCCACTTT.

The rearrangement uses TRBV2 and TRBJ2-5; D might be TRBD1 or TRBD2, each matching 6 bases. Trimming left V 10 bases short and J 5 bases short, with 20 bases between. The V gene's germline CDR1 is SNHLY and CDR2 FYNNEI. CDR3 length equals 14 residues. CDR3 coding DNA: TGTGCCACCAACCCGGGGGCAGGCGGCGAGACCCAGTACTTC. Protein: CATNPGAGGETQYF. Full variable domain (rest looked up from reference TRBV2 and TRBJ2-5): EPEVTQTPSHQVTQMGQEVILRCVPISNHLYFYWYRQILGQKVEFLVSFYNNEISEKSEIFDDQFSVERPDGSNFTLKIRSTKLEDSAMYFCATNPGAGGETQYFGPGTRLLVL.

This clonotype was recorded a few times. This chain joins TRBV24-1 and TRBJ1-2, with a weak D call TRBD1 (6 bases). This CDR3 comprises 13 residues. Germline V gives CDR1 KGHDR, CDR2 SFDVKD. Deletions cut 9 bases from V and 4 bases from J, with 14 bases between. DNA for the CDR3: TGTGCCACCCAGTCCCCAGGGGCCTATGGCTACACCTTC. It encodes CATQSPGAYGYTF.

At least ten counts were recorded for this clonotype. This chain connects TRBV7-3 to TRBJ2-3; no reliable D call. CDR1 SGHTA and CDR2 FQGTGA come from the germline V gene. V was pared by 5 bases and J by 7 bases, with 16 bases between. This CDR3 spans 14 amino acids. CDR3 region: CASSPLGWMNTQYF. CDR3 sequence (DNA): TGTGCCAGCAGCCCGCTGGGATGGATGAATACGCAGTATTTT.

Only a few counts were recorded for this clonotype. V usage is TRBV2 and J usage is TRBJ2-1, with TRBD2 matching over 14 bases. This CDR3 is 14 amino acids long. The V gene end was trimmed by 6 bases and the J gene end by 10 bases; junction bases not matched to a gene: 5. Germline CDR1 SNHLY, CDR2 FYNNEI. CDR3 loop: CASRPGLAGVEQFF. The DNA of the CDR3 is TGTGCCAGCAGACCGGGACTAGCGGGGGTAGAGCAGTTCTTC.

Only a few counts were recorded for this clonotype. The V and J genes are TRBV7-2 and TRBJ1-6; a possible D gene is TRBD1 (5 bases). Germline V gene data show CDR1 as SGHTA and CDR2 as FQGNSA. The CDR3 runs 17 residues. Between the trimmed V and J ends, which lost 7 bases and 7 bases, there was a span of 23 bases. In nucleotides, the CDR3 is TGTGCCAGCACCCCAGGCCCTCGGGACGGATTGAATTCACCCCTCCACTTT. Its protein product is CASTPGPRDGLNSPLHF. The full variable domain, in which reference TRBV7-2 and TRBJ1-6 provide the parts outside the CDR3, is GAGVSQSPSNKVTEKGKDVELRCDPISGHTALYWYRQSLGQGLEFLIYFQGNSAPDKSGLPSDRFSAERTGGSVSTLTIQRTQQEDSAVYLCASTPGPRDGLNSPLHFGNGTRLTVT.

The chain uses TRBV2 and TRBJ2-3; D gene unclear. This CDR3 region has 14 residues. In germline, CDR1 is SNHLY, CDR2 FYNNEI. The V end was cut by 8 bases, the J end by 3 bases, with 15 bases between. Here the CDR3 DNA reads TGTGCCAGCCACCTCAATCGACGAACAGATACGCAGTATTTT. Translation: CASHLNRRTDTQYF. Based on the CDR3 plus reference TRBV2 and TRBJ2-3, the full variable domain is EPEVTQTPSHQVTQMGQEVILRCVPISNHLYFYWYRQILGQKVEFLVSFYNNEISEKSEIFDDQFSVERPDGSNFTLKIRSTKLEDSAMYFCASHLNRRTDTQYFGPGTRLTVL.

This clonotype was seen more than once but under ten times. The rearrangement joins TRBV29-1 to TRBJ1-5; 9 bases line up with TRBD1. CDR3 length: 14 amino acids. V gave up 6 bases and J gave up 0 bases; unmatched junction bases: 3. Germline V gene data show CDR1 as SQVTM and CDR2 as ANQGSEA. This chain's CDR3 is CSVQGANSNQPQHF. CDR3 nucleotides: TGCAGCGTACAGGGGGCAAATAGCAATCAGCCCCAGCATTTT.

The chain couples TRBV5-6 to TRBJ2-3, with 8 bases aligning to TRBD1. The CDR3 totals 14 residues. The V gene end was trimmed by 3 bases and the J gene end by 5 bases; junction bases not matched to a gene: 5. The V gene's germline CDR1 is SGHDT and CDR2 YYEEEE. The CDR3 DNA follows: TGTGCCAGCAGCTCCCAGGGGGCTGTAGATACGCAGTATTTT. It translates to CASSSQGAVDTQYF.

This clonotype has just a few counts. V usage is TRBV7-9 and J usage is TRBJ2-5; tentative D call: TRBD1 (6 bases). CDR1 SEHNR and CDR2 FQNEAQ come from the germline V gene (reference sequence). This CDR3 contains 13 residues. V was clipped by 4 bases and J by 5 bases, with 11 bases between them. The CDR3: CASSWDTAETQYF. The CDR3 coding sequence is TGTGCCAGCAGCTGGGACACGGCGGAGACCCAGTACTTC.

The chain couples TRBV2 to TRBJ2-7; D not resolved. The CDR3 loop spans 13 amino acids. Trimming removed 5 bases at V and 6 bases at J, with 14 bases between. Germline CDR1 and CDR2: SNHLY and FYNNEI. CDR3 DNA sequence: TGTGCCAGCAGTAGAGACCCATCGGGCGAGCAGTACGTC. Translating it yields CASSRDPSGEQYV.

V gene TRBV6-1 combines with J gene TRBJ2-2, with TRBD1 identical over 7 bases. Germline V gene data show CDR1 as MNHNS and CDR2 as SASEGT. Unmatched junction bases numbered 8, after V lost 6 bases and J lost 4 bases. The CDR3 has 15 residues. The CDR3 DNA reads TGTGCCAGCAGGAGGGCCGGGACAGTCACCGGGGAGCTGTTTTTT. Its translation: CASRRAGTVTGELFF.